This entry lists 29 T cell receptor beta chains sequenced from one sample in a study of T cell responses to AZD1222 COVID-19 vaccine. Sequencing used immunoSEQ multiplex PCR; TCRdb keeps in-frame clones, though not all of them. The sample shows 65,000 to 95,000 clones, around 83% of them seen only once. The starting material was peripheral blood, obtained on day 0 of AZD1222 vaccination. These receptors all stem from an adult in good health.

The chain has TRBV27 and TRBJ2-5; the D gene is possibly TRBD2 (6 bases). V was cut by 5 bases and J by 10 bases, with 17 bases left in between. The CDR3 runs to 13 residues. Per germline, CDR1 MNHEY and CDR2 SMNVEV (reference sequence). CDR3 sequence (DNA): TGTGCCAGCAGTCGGGGGACCGGTACTAGCCAGTACTTC. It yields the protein CASSRGTGTSQYF.

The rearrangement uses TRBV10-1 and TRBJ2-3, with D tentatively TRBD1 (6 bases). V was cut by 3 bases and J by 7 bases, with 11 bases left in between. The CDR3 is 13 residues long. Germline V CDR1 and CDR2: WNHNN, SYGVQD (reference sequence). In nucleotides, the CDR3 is TGCGCCAGCAGTGAAGGGACATCTTATACGCAGTATTTT. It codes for CASSEGTSYTQYF.

CDR3 nucleotide sequence: TGTGCCAGCAGCCAACCAGACAGGGGCTTGACTGAAGCTTTCTTT. This encodes CASSQPDRGLTEAFF. The chain carries TRBV4-2 and TRBJ1-1; 8 bases are shared with TRBD1. Trimming cost V 2 bases and J 5 bases; bases outside gene matches: 7. This CDR3 region has 15 residues. Germline V gene lookup returns CDR1 LGHNA and CDR2 YNFKEQ.

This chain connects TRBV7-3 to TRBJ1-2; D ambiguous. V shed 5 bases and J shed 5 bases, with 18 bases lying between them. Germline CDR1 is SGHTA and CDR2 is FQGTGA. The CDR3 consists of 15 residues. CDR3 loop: CASSPAPHLPYGYTF. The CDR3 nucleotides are TGTGCCAGCAGCCCCGCCCCACACCTACCTTATGGCTACACCTTC.

The CDR3 reads CASRANQGGGDEQFF. The CDR3 coding sequence is TGTGCCAGCAGAGCGAACCAGGGGGGCGGTGATGAGCAGTTCTTC. This chain uses TRBV6-5 with TRBJ2-1, with D tentatively TRBD1 (7 bases). This CDR3 spans 15 amino acids. CDR1 and CDR2 (germline): MNHEY, SVGAGI. The ends were cut back, 6 bases at V and 8 bases at J, with 20 bases in the middle.

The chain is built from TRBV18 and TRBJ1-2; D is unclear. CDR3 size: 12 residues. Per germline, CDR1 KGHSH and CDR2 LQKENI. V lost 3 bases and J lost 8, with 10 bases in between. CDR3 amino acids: CASSPDEGGYTF. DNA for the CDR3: TGTGCCAGCTCACCTGATGAAGGCGGCTACACCTTC.

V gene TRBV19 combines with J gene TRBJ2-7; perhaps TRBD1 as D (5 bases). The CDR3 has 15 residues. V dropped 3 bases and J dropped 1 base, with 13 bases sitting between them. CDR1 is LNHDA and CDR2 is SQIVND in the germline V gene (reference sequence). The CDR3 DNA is TGTGCCAGTAGTATCGAGACAGAGCCTTCCTACGAGCAGTACTTC. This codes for CASSIETEPSYEQYF. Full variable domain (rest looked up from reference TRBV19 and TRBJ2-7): DGGITQSPKYLFRKEGQNVTLSCEQNLNHDAMYWYRQDPGQGLRLIYYSQIVNDFQKGDIAEGYSVSREKKESFPLTVTSAQKNPTAFYLCASSIETEPSYEQYFGPGTRLTVT.

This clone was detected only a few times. CDR3 residues: CASSETSGGDTQYF. The CDR3 DNA is TGTGCCAGCAGCGAAACTAGCGGGGGAGATACGCAGTATTTT. The chain recombines TRBV5-5 with TRBJ2-3, with 11 bases identical to TRBD2. Germline CDR1 is SGHKS and CDR2 is YYEKEE (reference sequence). V shed 4 bases and J 5 bases; nucleotides not matched to a gene: 3. The CDR3 is 14 amino acids.

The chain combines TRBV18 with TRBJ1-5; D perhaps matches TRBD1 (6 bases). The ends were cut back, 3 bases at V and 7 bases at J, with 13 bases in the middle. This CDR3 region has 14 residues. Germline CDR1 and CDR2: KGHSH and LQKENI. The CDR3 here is CASSPGTGGQPQHF. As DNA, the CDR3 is TGTGCCAGCTCACCGGGTACTGGGGGCCAGCCCCAGCATTTT.

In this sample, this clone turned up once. The CDR3 is CASSGETQYF. The CDR3 DNA follows: TGTGCCAGCAGCGGGGAAACGCAGTATTTT. The chain joins TRBV9 to TRBJ2-3; D ambiguous. Germline V lookup: CDR1 SGDLS, CDR2 YYNGEE. There are 10 residues in the CDR3. The V end lost 3 bases, the J end lost 9 bases, and 5 bases lay between the germline ends.

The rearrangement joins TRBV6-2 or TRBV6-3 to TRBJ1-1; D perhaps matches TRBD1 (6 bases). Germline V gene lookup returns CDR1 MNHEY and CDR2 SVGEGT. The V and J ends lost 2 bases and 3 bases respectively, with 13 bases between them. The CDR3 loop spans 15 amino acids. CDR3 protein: CASSYHDGGDTEAFF. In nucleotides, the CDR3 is TGTGCCAGCAGTTACCATGATGGGGGCGACACTGAAGCTTTCTTT.

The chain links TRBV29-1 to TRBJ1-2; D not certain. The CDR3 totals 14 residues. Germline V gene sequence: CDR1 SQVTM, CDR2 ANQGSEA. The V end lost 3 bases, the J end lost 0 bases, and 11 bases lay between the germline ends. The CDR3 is CSVEVGPANYGYTF. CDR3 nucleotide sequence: TGCAGCGTTGAGGTTGGGCCCGCTAACTATGGCTACACCTTC.

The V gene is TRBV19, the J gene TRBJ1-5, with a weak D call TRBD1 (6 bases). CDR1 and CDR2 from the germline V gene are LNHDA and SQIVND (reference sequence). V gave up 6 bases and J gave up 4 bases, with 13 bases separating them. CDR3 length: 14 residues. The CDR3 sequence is CASRNPRGNQPQHF. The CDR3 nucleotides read TGTGCCAGTAGGAACCCCAGGGGAAATCAGCCCCAGCATTTT.

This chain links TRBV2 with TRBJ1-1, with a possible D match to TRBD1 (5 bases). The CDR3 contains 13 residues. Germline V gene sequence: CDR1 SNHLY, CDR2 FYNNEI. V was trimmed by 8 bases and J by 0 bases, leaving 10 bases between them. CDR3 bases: TGTGCCAGCCGGGGCCCCATGAACACTGAAGCTTTCTTT. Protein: CASRGPMNTEAFF.

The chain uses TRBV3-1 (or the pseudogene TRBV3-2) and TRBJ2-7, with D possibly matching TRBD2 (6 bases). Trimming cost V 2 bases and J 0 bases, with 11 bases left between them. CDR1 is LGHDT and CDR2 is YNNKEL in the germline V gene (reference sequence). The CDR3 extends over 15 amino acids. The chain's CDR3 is CASSQRLGGSYEQYF. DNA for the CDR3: TGTGCCAGCAGCCAACGGTTGGGGGGCTCCTACGAGCAGTACTTC.

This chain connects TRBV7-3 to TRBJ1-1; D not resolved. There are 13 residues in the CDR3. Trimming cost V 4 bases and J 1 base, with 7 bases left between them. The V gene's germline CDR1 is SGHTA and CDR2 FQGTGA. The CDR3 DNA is TGTGCCAGCAGCTCGTCCGAGAACACTGAAGCTTTCTTT. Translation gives CASSSSENTEAFF.

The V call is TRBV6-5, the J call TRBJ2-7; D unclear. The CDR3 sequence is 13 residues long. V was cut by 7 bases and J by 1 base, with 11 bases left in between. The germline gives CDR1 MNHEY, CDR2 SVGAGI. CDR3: CASTDPWSYEQYF. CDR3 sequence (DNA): TGTGCCAGCACCGACCCGTGGTCCTACGAGCAGTACTTC.

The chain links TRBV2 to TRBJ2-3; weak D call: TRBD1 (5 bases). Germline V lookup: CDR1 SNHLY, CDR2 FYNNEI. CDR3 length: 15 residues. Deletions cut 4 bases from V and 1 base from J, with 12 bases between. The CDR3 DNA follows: TGTGCCAGCAGTGGGGCTAGGGGCGGCACAGATACGCAGTATTTT. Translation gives CASSGARGGTDTQYF.

The CDR3 DNA sequence: TGTGCCAGCAGTTACAGGGATAATTCACCCCTCCACTTT. It encodes CASSYRDNSPLHF. This sequence joins TRBV6-5 and TRBJ1-6; D gene uncertain. Between the trimmed V and J ends, which lost 2 bases and 5 bases, there was a span of 4 bases. The CDR3 sequence is 13 residues long. Germline V CDR1 and CDR2: MNHEY, SVGAGI.

CDR3 in amino acids: CASSRGTENIQYF. The CDR3 region has the DNA TGCGCCAGCAGCAGGGGGACAGAAAACATTCAGTACTTC. The rearrangement joins TRBV5-1 to TRBJ2-4, with TRBD1 identical over 7 bases. The CDR3 is made up of 13 amino acids. CDR1 and CDR2 from the germline V gene are SGHRS and YFSETQ. V lost 4 bases and J lost 5; bases outside the gene matches: 3.

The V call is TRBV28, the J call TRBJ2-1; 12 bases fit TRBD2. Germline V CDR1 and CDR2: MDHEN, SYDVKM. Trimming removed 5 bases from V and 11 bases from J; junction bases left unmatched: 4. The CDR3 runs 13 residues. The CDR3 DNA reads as TGTGCCAGCAGTCGTGGACTAGCGGGGAAGCAGTTCTTC. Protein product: CASSRGLAGKQFF.

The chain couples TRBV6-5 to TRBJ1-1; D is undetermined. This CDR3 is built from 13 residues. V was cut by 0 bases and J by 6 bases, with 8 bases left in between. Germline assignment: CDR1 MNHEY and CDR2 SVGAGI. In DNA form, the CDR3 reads TGTGCCAGCAGTTACTCCTTTACGGCTGAAGCTTTCTTT. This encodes CASSYSFTAEAFF.

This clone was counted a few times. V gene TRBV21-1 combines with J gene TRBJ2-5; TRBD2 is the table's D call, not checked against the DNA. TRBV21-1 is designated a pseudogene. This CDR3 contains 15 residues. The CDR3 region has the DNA TGTGCCAGCAGCAAAGAGGGACGGGGACTAGAGACCCAGTACTTC. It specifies CASSKEGRGLETQYF.

CDR3 bases: TGTGCCAGCAGAGACGTATACGCCTACGAGCAGTACTTC. Amino acid sequence: CASRDVYAYEQYF. The rearrangement joins TRBV2 to TRBJ2-7; D is undetermined. Germline CDR1 and CDR2: SNHLY and FYNNEI. The CDR3 loop spans 13 amino acids. The V end lost 6 bases, the J end lost 2 bases, and 11 bases lay between the germline ends. Full variable domain (missing parts from reference TRBV2 and TRBJ2-7): EPEVTQTPSHQVTQMGQEVILRCVPISNHLYFYWYRQILGQKVEFLVSFYNNEISEKSEIFDDQFSVERPDGSNFTLKIRSTKLEDSAMYFCASRDVYAYEQYFGPGTRLTVT.

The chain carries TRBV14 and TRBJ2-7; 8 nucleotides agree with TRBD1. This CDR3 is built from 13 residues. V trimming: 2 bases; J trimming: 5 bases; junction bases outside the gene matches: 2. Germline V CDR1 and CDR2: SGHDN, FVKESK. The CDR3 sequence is CASSQQGADEQYF. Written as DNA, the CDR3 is TGTGCCAGCAGCCAACAGGGGGCGGACGAGCAGTACTTC.

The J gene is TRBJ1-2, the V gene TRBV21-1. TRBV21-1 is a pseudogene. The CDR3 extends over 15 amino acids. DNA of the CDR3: TGTGCCAGCAGCTCTAAGTCCCAAACCCAATATGGCTACACCTTC. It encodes CASSSKSQTQYGYTF.

The CDR3 loop is CASSEVRDFGNGYTF. The CDR3 region has the DNA TGTGCCAGCAGTGAAGTAAGGGACTTTGGTAATGGCTACACCTTC. The V call is TRBV2, the J call TRBJ1-2; TRBD1 is a possible D gene (5 bases). CDR1 is SNHLY, CDR2 FYNNEI, per germline. The CDR3 loop spans 15 amino acids. Trimming removed 1 base at V and 6 bases at J, with 15 bases between.

CDR3 sequence: CASSIDSNYGYTF. CDR3 nucleotide sequence: TGTGCCAGCAGCATAGACAGTAACTATGGCTACACCTTC. The chain has TRBV5-5 and TRBJ1-2; tentatively, D is TRBD1 (5 bases). V was trimmed by 4 bases and J by 1 base, leaving 8 bases between them. CDR3 size: 13 residues. Germline V gene sequence: CDR1 SGHKS, CDR2 YYEKEE (reference sequence).

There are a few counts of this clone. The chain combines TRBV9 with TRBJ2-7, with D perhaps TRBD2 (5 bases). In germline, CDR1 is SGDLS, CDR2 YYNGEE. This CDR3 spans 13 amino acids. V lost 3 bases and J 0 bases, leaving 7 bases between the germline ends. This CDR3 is CASSGGASYEQYF. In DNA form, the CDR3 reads TGTGCCAGCAGCGGGGGAGCCTCCTACGAGCAGTACTTC. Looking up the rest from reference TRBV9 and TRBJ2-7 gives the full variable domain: DSGVTQTPKHLITATGQRVTLRCSPRSGDLSVYWYQQSLDQGLQFLIQYYNGEERAKGNILERFSAQQFPDLHSELNLSSLELGDSALYFCASSGGASYEQYFGPGTRLTVT.